This T cell receptor (beta chain) is drawn from a study of shared clonotypes between healthy human individuals. Study-level information: Ranging from 18 to 49 in age, donors were a couple of women and a few men.

PCR replicates performed on unsorted PBMC used approximately 0.3 ug DNA, 30,000 or so T cell genomes. The data were produced by immunoSEQ multiplex PCR, yet TCRdb's version contains in-frame clones alone and is incomplete. The repertoire holds some 500,000 clones, with around 77% as singletons. Samples left unsorted employed some 100 million PBMCs for genomic DNA. CDR1 and CDR2 (germline): GTSNPN, SVGIG (reference sequence). J gave up 7 bases and V 7 bases, and 27 bases lay outside the gene matches. The CDR3 runs to 19 residues. Sequencing input: PBMCs. The receptor was derived from a woman aged 40 to 55 in good health. Some clones in this sample may be carry-over from other donors' samples. The rearrangement joins TRBV30 to TRBJ1-4, with 7 bases aligning to TRBD1. This chain's CDR3 is CASGQDPRSESLTSEKLFF. CDR3 DNA sequence: TGTGCCTCCGGACAGGACCCACGATCAGAATCCCTTACCAGTGAAAAACTGTTTTTT. Together with reference TRBV30 and TRBJ1-4, the CDR3 gives the full variable domain: SQTIHQWPATLVQPVGSPLSLECTVEGTSNPNLYWYRQAAGRGLQLLFYSVGIGQISSEVPQNLSASRPQDRQFILSSKKLLLSDSGFYLCASGQDPRSESLTSEKLFFGSGTQLSVL.